Listed below are T cell receptor beta chains from one sample, sequenced in a study of T-cell reconstitution after alpha-beta-depleted transplantation in children. MiXCR, applied by TCRdb to the PCR reads, yields one record per CDR3 protein. The sample holds 150,000 to 200,000 distinct CDR3 sequences, roughly 6.8% seen once. The sequencing here drew on PBMCs from the stem cell graft donor, taken from the stem cell graft. The source is a human donor who donated a stem cell graft to a child with Wiskott-Aldrich syndrome. Each CDR3 is given with its conserved first and last residue. Fields, in order: V gene, clone size, D gene, J gene, CDR3 DNA, CDR3 protein. A D gene is named only where the DNA matches it firmly. Size values are once, few and many counts, or a class for expanded clones, and some rows have none.

>TRBV6-1|many|.|TRBJ1-3
TGTGCCAGCAGGCTCGACTACGGGGGACCCTCTGGAAACACCATATATTTT
CASRLDYGGPSGNTIYF
>TRBV29-1|many|.|TRBJ2-1
TGCAGCGGAAATTACAATGAGCAGTTCTTC
CSGNYNEQFF
>TRBV6-1|many|TRBD1|TRBJ2-1
TGTGCCAGCAGTCAACAGGGGTCTGCAATATACAATGAGCAGTTCTTC
CASSQQGSAIYNEQFF
>TRBV12-3/TRBV12-4|many|.|TRBJ2-7
TGTGCCAGCAGGGGAACCGGGACGCCCTCCTACGAGCAGTACTTC
CASRGTGTPSYEQYF
>TRBV4-1|few|.|TRBJ1-2
TGCGCCAGCAGCCAGGAACTGACAGTGGGCTATGGCTACACCTTC
CASSQELTVGYGYTF
>TRBV12-3/TRBV12-4|few|.|TRBJ1-2
TGTGCCAGCAGTTTTGGGGGATTTTACTATGGCTACACCTTC
CASSFGGFYYGYTF
>TRBV5-1|many|.|TRBJ1-1
TGCGCCAGCGGAGGAAATTTGAACACTGAAGCTTTCTTT
CASGGNLNTEAFF
>TRBV29-1|many|TRBD1|TRBJ2-7
TGCAGCGTTTCGGGACAGGGAGTCAAAAACGAGCAGTACTTC
CSVSGQGVKNEQYF
>TRBV9|many|TRBD2|TRBJ2-7
TGTGCCAGCAGCGGCCGGGACTACTACGAGCAGTACTTC
CASSGRDYYEQYF
>TRBV20-1|many|TRBD1|TRBJ1-5
TGCAGTGCTAGAGATATTTTTTCAGGGGGTTTGCAGCCCCAGCATTTT
CSARDIFSGGLQPQHF
>TRBV20-1|many|TRBD1|TRBJ1-6
TGCAGTGCTAGTGATCAGGGGGAGGCCCTCCACTTT
CSASDQGEALHF
>TRBV19|.|.|TRBJ2-7
TGTGCCAGTAGTATCGTCGGACTCACGCTTGATGGGCAGTACTTC
CASSIVGLTLDGQYF
>TRBV6-2/TRBV6-3|many|.|TRBJ2-6
TGTGCCAGCAGTCTCCAGGGTGCTGGGGCCAACGTCCTGACTTTC
CASSLQGAGANVLTF
>TRBV10-3|many|.|TRBJ2-3
TGTGCCATCAGTGATAAGGCGTTCCGAGGGGAAGATACGCAGTATTTT
CAISDKAFRGEDTQYF
>TRBV20-1|many|TRBD1|TRBJ2-4
TGCAGTGTAACAGGGGATAACAAAAACATTCAGTACTTC
CSVTGDNKNIQYF
>TRBV20-1|many|TRBD1|TRBJ2-5
TGCAGTGCCACAAGACAGGGACGGGAGACCCAGTACTTC
CSATRQGRETQYF
>TRBV6-5|many|TRBD2|TRBJ2-3
TGTGCCAGCAGTTACCAACTAGCGAGGGATACGCAGTATTTT
CASSYQLARDTQYF
>TRBV9|many|.|TRBJ2-1
TGTGCCAGCAGCTCCCTGGGCTCCTACAATGAGCAGTTCTTC
CASSSLGSYNEQFF
>TRBV20-1|many|.|TRBJ2-1
TGCAGTGCTCTAGGGCTCATCAATGAGCAGTTCTTC
CSALGLINEQFF
>TRBV7-2|.|.|TRBJ2-7
TGTGCCAGCAGCTTAGAGGCGGCAGCAATCTACGAGCAGTACTTC
CASSLEAAAIYEQYF
>TRBV5-1|.|.|TRBJ2-7
TGCGCCAGCAGCTTCTGGGCAGGGGATGACGAGCAGTACTTC
CASSFWAGDDEQYF
>TRBV6-1|many|.|TRBJ1-1
TGTGCCAGCAGGACCGCCGGTTGGGCCACTGAAGCTTTCTTT
CASRTAGWATEAFF
>TRBV4-1|few|.|TRBJ1-6
TGCGCCAGCAGCCAAGAAAATAGGGATTTAGCACCCCTCCACTTT
CASSQENRDLAPLHF
>TRBV6-1|few|.|TRBJ1-2
TGTGCCAGTCTTAGCCCAGCTAACTATGGCTACACCTTC
CASLSPANYGYTF
>TRBV5-1|many|TRBD2|TRBJ2-3
TGCGCCAGCAGCCCGGATGCGGGGGGGGCAGATACGCAGTATTTT
CASSPDAGGADTQYF
>TRBV7-9|.|.|TRBJ2-3
TGTGCCAGCAGTCTTCGGGACGGCGCTAGCACAGATACGCAGTATTTT
CASSLRDGASTDTQYF
>TRBV5-1|few|TRBD1|TRBJ2-6
TGCGCCAGCAGCTCGCCTCCGGGACAGGGTGTTAGGTACCGGTCTGGGGCCAACGTCCTGACTTTC
CASSSPPGQGVRYRSGANVLTF
>TRBV5-1|many|.|TRBJ2-7
TGCGCCAGCAGCTTGGTGGCAGCGGGTAGCTCCTACGAGCAGTACTTC
CASSLVAAGSSYEQYF
>TRBV24-1|many|.|TRBJ2-1
TGTGCCACCAGTGATGCTCGCAGGGGAAGGAACTCCTACAATGAGCAGTTCTTC
CATSDARRGRNSYNEQFF
>TRBV6-5|many|TRBD1|TRBJ1-6
TGTGCCAGCAGCTCGACAGGGCATAATTCACCCCTCCACTTT
CASSSTGHNSPLHF
>TRBV4-3|many|.|TRBJ2-1
TGCGCCAGCAGCCAAGATTTAAGGCGGGGAATGAATGAGCAGTTCTTC
CASSQDLRRGMNEQFF
>TRBV12-5|many|TRBD1|TRBJ2-5
TGTGCTAGTGGTTTGGGGACAGGGAGTGTGAAGACCCAGTACTTC
CASGLGTGSVKTQYF
>TRBV6-1|many|.|TRBJ2-5
TGTGCCAGCAGGCAAACGGACGTACAAGAGACCCAGTACTTC
CASRQTDVQETQYF
>TRBV6-5|many|.|TRBJ1-2
TGTGCCAGCAGGGACCCAACTAACTATGGCTACACCTTC
CASRDPTNYGYTF
>TRBV6-5|many|.|TRBJ1-4
TGTGCCAGCAGCCCGGTGGGGGAAAGTGAAAAACTGTTTTTT
CASSPVGESEKLFF
>TRBV13|many|TRBD1|TRBJ1-4
TGTGCCAGCAGCTTAGGCCAGGGACAGGGATCAACTAATGAAAAACTGTTTTTT
CASSLGQGQGSTNEKLFF
>TRBV6-1|many|.|TRBJ1-5
TGTGCCAGCAGCGGGACACTCAATCAGCCCCAGCATTTT
CASSGTLNQPQHF
>TRBV18|few|TRBD1|TRBJ2-2
TGTGCCAGCTCACCTTCTATGACAGGGGTGGACACCGGGGAGCTGTTTTTT
CASSPSMTGVDTGELFF
>TRBV5-1|many|TRBD2|TRBJ2-1
TGCGCCAGCAGCTTGAGAGGGACCGGGACAGGGCCAGGGACTAGCGGCAATGAGCAGTTCTTC
CASSLRGTGTGPGTSGNEQFF
>TRBV30|few|.|TRBJ1-1
TGTGCCTGCCGGGACGCGAACACTGAAGCTTTCTTT
CACRDANTEAFF
>TRBV5-1|many|TRBD1|TRBJ2-7
TGCGCCAGCAGCGGTGGGACAGGGCCCTCCTACGAGCAGTACTTC
CASSGGTGPSYEQYF
>TRBV15|many|.|TRBJ1-1
TGTGCCACCAGCCCGTTTAGAGACCCTACATCTGAAGCTTTCTTT
CATSPFRDPTSEAFF
>TRBV7-8|.|.|TRBJ2-1
TGTGCCAGCAGCTTACAACAAGCGCAGGTCAATGAGCAGTTCTTC
CASSLQQAQVNEQFF
>TRBV18|many|.|TRBJ2-1
TGTGCCAGCTCACCATTTATGGGTGAGCAGTTCTTC
CASSPFMGEQFF
>TRBV20-1|many|.|TRBJ2-3
TGCAGTGCCCTTCGTCAGCTCACAGATACGCAGTATTTT
CSALRQLTDTQYF